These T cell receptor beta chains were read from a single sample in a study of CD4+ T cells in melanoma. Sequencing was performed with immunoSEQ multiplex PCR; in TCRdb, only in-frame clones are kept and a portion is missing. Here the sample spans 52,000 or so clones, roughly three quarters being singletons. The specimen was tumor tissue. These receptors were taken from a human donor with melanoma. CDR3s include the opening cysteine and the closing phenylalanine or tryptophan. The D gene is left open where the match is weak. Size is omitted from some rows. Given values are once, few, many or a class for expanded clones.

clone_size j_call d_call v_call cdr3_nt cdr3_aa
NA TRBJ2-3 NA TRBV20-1 TGCAGTGCGGGCCCCCGGGACACGCAGTATTTT CSAGPRDTQYF
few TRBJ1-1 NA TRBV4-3 TGCGCCAGCAGCCAAGGTTCCGGGACTGAAGCTTTCTTT CASSQGSGTEAFF
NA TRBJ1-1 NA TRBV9 TGTGCCAGCAGCGAAGGGGTGGGGTTTTTAACTGAAGCTTTCTTT CASSEGVGFLTEAFF
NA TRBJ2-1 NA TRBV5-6 TGTGCCAGCAACCACCCAGACAGCCTCTACAATGAGCAGTTCTTC CASNHPDSLYNEQFF
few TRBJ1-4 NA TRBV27 TGTGCCAGCAGCCTCACGGCGATAAATGAAAAACTGTTTTTT CASSLTAINEKLFF
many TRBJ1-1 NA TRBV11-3 TGTGCCAGCAGCCAGAACCAGAACACTGAAGCTTTCTTT CASSQNQNTEAFF
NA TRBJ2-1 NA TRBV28 TGTGCCAGCAGCACCGGGACTGACAATGAGCAGTTCTTC CASSTGTDNEQFF
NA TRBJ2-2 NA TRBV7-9 TGTGCCAGCAGCCCCCGTCGGGGGGCTCCCGGGGAGCTGTTTTTT CASSPRRGAPGELFF
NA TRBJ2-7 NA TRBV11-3 TGTGCCAGCAGCTTTGGTGCGGGACACTTCCCCTACGAGCAGTACTTC CASSFGAGHFPYEQYF
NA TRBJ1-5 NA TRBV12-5 TGTGCTAGTGGTTTGCGGCAGGGAGGGAGTCAGCCCCAGCATTTT CASGLRQGGSQPQHF
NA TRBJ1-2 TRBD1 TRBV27 TGTGCCAGTAGCCCCTCGGACAGGGCCTATGGCTACACCTTC CASSPSDRAYGYTF
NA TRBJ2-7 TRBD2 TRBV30 TGTGCCTGGAGTGTACCCGCGGCGGGGGGGCTCTACGAGCAGTACTTC CAWSVPAAGGLYEQYF
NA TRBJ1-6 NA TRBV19 TGTGCCAGTAGTATACACGGGGGCTATAATTCACCCCTCCACTTT CASSIHGGYNSPLHF
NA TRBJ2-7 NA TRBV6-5 TGTGCCAGCAGGGTAGGCAGGTTTGGGGCGAACGAGCAGTACTTC CASRVGRFGANEQYF
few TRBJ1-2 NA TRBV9 TGTGCCAGCAGCGTAGGGCTAGGGAGTACTGCTGGCTACACCTTC CASSVGLGSTAGYTF
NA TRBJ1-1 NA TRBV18 TGTGCCAGCTCACCCCAGGCAGTAATGAACACTGAAGCTTTCTTT CASSPQAVMNTEAFF
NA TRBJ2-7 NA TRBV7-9 TGTGCCAGCAGCCGAGGGACCGAGACCTACGAGCAGTACTTC CASSRGTETYEQYF
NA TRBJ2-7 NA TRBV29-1 TGCAGCGTTGGAAGAGAAAGGTACGAGCAGTACTTC CSVGRERYEQYF
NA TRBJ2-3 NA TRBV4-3 TGCGCCAGCAGCCTGACTGGGGGCAGGGGAACAGATACGCAGTATTTT CASSLTGGRGTDTQYF
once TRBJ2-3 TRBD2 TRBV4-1 TGCGCCAGCAGCCAGGGACTAGCGGGTAACACAGATACGCAGTATTTT CASSQGLAGNTDTQYF
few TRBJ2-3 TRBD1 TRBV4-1 TGCGCCAGCAGCCCGAGACAGGGGCCGGGGACAGATACGCAGTATTTT CASSPRQGPGTDTQYF
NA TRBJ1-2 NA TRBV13 TGTGCCAGCAGCTTAAGGACGGAGAACTATGGCTACACCTTC CASSLRTENYGYTF
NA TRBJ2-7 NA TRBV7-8 TGTGCCAGCAGCCGTGGGGCCACGGGAACCTACGAGCAGTACTTC CASSRGATGTYEQYF
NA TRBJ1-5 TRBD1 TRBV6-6 TGTGCCAGCAGTTCAGGGACAGGGATGCAGCCCCAGCATTTT CASSSGTGMQPQHF
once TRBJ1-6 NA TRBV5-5 TGTGCCAGCAGCTTGGGGGCCCGGGCAACACCCCTCCACTTT CASSLGARATPLHF
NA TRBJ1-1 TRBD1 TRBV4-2 TGTGCCAGCAGCCCGGGACAGGGTACTGAAGCTTTCTTT CASSPGQGTEAFF
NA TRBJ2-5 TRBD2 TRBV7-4 TGTGCCAGCAGCCTACCGGGTGGCGGGACTATCCTACCGGAGACCCAGTACTTC CASSLPGGGTILPETQYF
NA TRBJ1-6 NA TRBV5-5 TGTGCCAGCAGCGACCGGGCGAATAATTCACCCCTCCACTTT CASSDRANNSPLHF
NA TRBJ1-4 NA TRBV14 TGTGCCAGCAGCCCCCGGGGGAGACAACTGTTTTTT CASSPRGRQLFF
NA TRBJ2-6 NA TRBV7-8 TGTGCCAGCAGCTTAGGCCGCTCTGGGGCCAACGTCCTGACTTTC CASSLGRSGANVLTF
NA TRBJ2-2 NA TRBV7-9 TGTGCCAGCAGCTTAGGAGGGACCGGGGAGCTGTTTTTT CASSLGGTGELFF
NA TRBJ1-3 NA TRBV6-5 TGTGCCAGCAGTCCAGGGACAGGAAACACCATATATTTT CASSPGTGNTIYF
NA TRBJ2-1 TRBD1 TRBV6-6 TGTGCCAGCAGTTACTCGACCGGGACAGGGGGATATGAGCAGTTCTTC CASSYSTGTGGYEQFF
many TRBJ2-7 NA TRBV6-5 TGTGCCAGCAGTTTACACAGGGTCTACGAGCAGTACTTC CASSLHRVYEQYF
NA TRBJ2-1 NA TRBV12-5 TGTGCTAGTGGCGCGGACAGTTCTTGGGGTGAGCAGTTCTTC CASGADSSWGEQFF
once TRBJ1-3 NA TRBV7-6 TGTGCCAGCAGCTTAGGCATGGGGAGGTCTGGAAACACCATATATTTT CASSLGMGRSGNTIYF
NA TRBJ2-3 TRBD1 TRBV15 TGTGCCACCAGCGTCCGACCGACAGGGCCCCAAGATACGCAGTATTTT CATSVRPTGPQDTQYF
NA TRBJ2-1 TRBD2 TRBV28 TGTGCCAGCAGCCGTAGCGGGGGGGCCTCCACTGAGCAGTTCTTC CASSRSGGASTEQFF